This T cell receptor (beta chain) was retrieved from a study of beta chain features in type 1 diabetes. Study conclusions and caveats: Junctions at VDJ sites from type 1 diabetes patients had fewer insertions and more deletions. Whether TCRB rearrangement is influenced by HLA type was left unresolved in this analysis. Moderately but significantly shorter TCRB CDR3s were found in Type 1 diabetes patients in all four CD4+ subsets.

Germline V gene lookup returns CDR1 LGHNA and CDR2 YNFKEQ. V shed 0 bases, J shed 4 bases, and the junction held 5 bases outside the gene matches. The CDR3 sequence is 16 residues long. Investigators reverse transcribed all isolated RNA, so they sequenced expressed TCRB transcripts. Profiling relied on immunoSEQ multiplex PCR, and the TCRdb table lists in-frame clones only, not all of them. The sample has 350,000 to 450,000 clones, approximately 15% seen once. Regarding this clone: Its antigen remains unknown.

Sequencing used naive CD4+ T cells from blood. V and J are TRBV4-2 and TRBJ2-3; TRBD1 aligns across 9 bases. This sequence was found in a young man in good health. The CDR3 spells CASSQEGQGLADTQYF. The DNA of the CDR3 is TGTGCCAGCAGCCAAGAGGGACAGGGTCTCGCAGATACGCAGTATTTT.